This passage covers 6 T cell receptor beta chains from one sample sequenced in a study of CD4 T cells in relation to SARS-CoV-2 and coronaviruses. Some clones are missing from TCRdb's copy, which holds only in-frame ones; the method was immunoSEQ multiplex PCR. The profile shows tens of thousands of clones, 86% of them singletons. CD4+ T cells from unexposed donors were obtained before the COVID-19 pandemic (2011-2018). The sequencing sample was made of memory CD4+ T cells from PBMCs. The receptors here all came from a human donor in good health.

J is TRBJ1-5 and V is TRBV30; D is unclear. This CDR3 spans 12 amino acids. CDR1 and CDR2 from the germline V gene are GTSNPN and SVGIG (reference sequence). V gave up 5 bases and J gave up 4 bases, with 9 bases separating them. CDR3 coding DNA: TGTGCCTGGGGTAACGGGAATCAGCCCCAGCATTTT. It is translated as CAWGNGNQPQHF. The variable domain in full, with the rest retrieved from reference TRBV30 and TRBJ1-5, is SQTIHQWPATLVQPVGSPLSLECTVEGTSNPNLYWYRQAAGRGLQLLFYSVGIGQISSEVPQNLSASRPQDRQFILSSKKLLLSDSGFYLCAWGNGNQPQHFGDGTRLSIL.

This clone was picked up one time. The chain is built from TRBV15 and TRBJ2-3; D could derive from TRBD1 or TRBD2 (6 bases each). Germline V lookup: CDR1 LNHNV, CDR2 YYDKDF (reference sequence). Trimming took 3 bases from V and 5 from J, leaving 12 bases between them. This CDR3 spans 14 amino acids. The CDR3 DNA reads as TGTGCCACCAGCAGGCCCAGGGGAGGAGATACGCAGTATTTT. Encoded protein: CATSRPRGGDTQYF.

The chain recombines TRBV2 with TRBJ1-1; no clear D gene. The length of the CDR3 is 14 residues. V lost 5 bases and J 0 bases, leaving 10 bases between the germline ends. The germline V gene encodes CDR1 SNHLY and CDR2 FYNNEI. The CDR3 DNA sequence: TGTGCCAGCAGTCGGACCGGGCTGAACACTGAAGCTTTCTTT. It encodes CASSRTGLNTEAFF.

The chain links TRBV27 to TRBJ2-1; 8 bases fit TRBD2. The CDR3 is 16 amino acids. The V and J ends lost 3 bases and 0 bases, in that order; junction bases with no gene match: 4. CDR1 is MNHEY, CDR2 SMNVEV, per germline (reference sequence). The CDR3 here is CASSLWAGGSYNEQFF. Here the CDR3 DNA reads TGTGCCAGCAGTTTGTGGGCGGGGGGCTCCTACAATGAGCAGTTCTTC.

The CDR3 DNA follows: TGTGCCAGCAGGTCTGGACTATTCCCCTACGAGCAGTACTTC. It specifies CASRSGLFPYEQYF. This chain joins TRBV7-2 and TRBJ2-7, with a possible D match to TRBD2 (6 bases). This CDR3 spans 14 amino acids. Germline values: CDR1 SGHTA, CDR2 FQGNSA. V lost 6 bases and J lost 2, with 14 bases in between. Looking up the rest from reference TRBV7-2 and TRBJ2-7 gives the full variable domain: GAGVSQSPSNKVTEKGKDVELRCDPISGHTALYWYRQSLGQGLEFLIYFQGNSAPDKSGLPSDRFSAERTGGSVSTLTIQRTQQEDSAVYLCASRSGLFPYEQYFGPGTRLTVT.

V and J are TRBV6-6 and TRBJ2-3; 8 bases line up with TRBD1. Germline lookup yields CDR1 MNHNY and CDR2 SVGAGI (reference sequence). The CDR3 sequence is 15 residues long. With 6 bases clipped from V and 4 bases from J, the junction kept 9 bases outside the gene matches. CDR3 nucleotides: TGTGCCAGCAGGGTATGGACAGGGAGCGCAGATACGCAGTATTTT. This encodes CASRVWTGSADTQYF.